This TCR beta chain was documented in a study of CD8 T cells in ankylosing spondylitis. General study points: Reported data indicate significant enrichment of disease-linked clones within matched ankylosing spondylitis synovial fluid. Clones that were linked to disease were CD8+ and were relatively rare in peripheral blood. In reactive arthritis synovial fluid and blood, some motif variants had been reported before. Seemingly characteristic of ankylosing spondylitis blood was a TCR beta motif consisting of fewer than 10 highly homologous variants.

As the method for making TCR beta libraries, quantitative 5'-RACE with molecular barcodes was used. Each CDR3 protein gets one entry after TCRdb re-called the 5' RACE reads with MiXCR. The sample gives fewer than 550,000 distinct CDR3 sequences, 5.3% of which show up once; around 3.5% is in the top ten. CDR1 and CDR2 from the germline V gene are SGHVS and FNYEAQ. The CDR3 contains 18 residues. The trim removed 0 bases at V and 0 bases at J, leaving 9 bases unmatched. Concerning this clonotype itself: The target antigen is unknown.

This TCR was sampled from a male donor with ankylosing spondylitis. This rearrangement joins TRBV7-6 to TRBJ2-3; 7 nucleotides match TRBD2. The sequenced sample consisted of blood, either unsorted or a sorted T cell fraction (not recorded which). The CDR3 reads CASSLAYPGRGSTDTQYF. CDR3 in DNA: TGTGCCAGCAGCTTAGCCTACCCTGGGCGGGGGAGCACAGATACGCAGTATTTT.